This T cell receptor beta chain was sequenced for a study of post-analysis software for immune sequencing data (dated by TCRdb to between 2014 and 2017). For context, the study as a whole: Disease courses on record covered relapsing-remitting, secondary progressive and progressive-relapsing multiple sclerosis, though some patients had no subtype annotation. The patient repertoires were set against roughly eleven previously published healthy control repertoires from donors whose ages ranged from roughly 6 to 27 years. A subset of samples was prepared in parallel using single-end sample barcoding, then pooled and co-amplified after Illumina adapter ligation.

The library relied on PCR. Sequencing was performed on an Illumina HiSeq 2500. To reduce PCR and sequencing biases, unique molecular identifiers were built into the TCR beta cDNA libraries. Roughly 0.5 million cDNA molecules were obtained per 1 to 10 million input T cells, so each molecule approximated one T cell. Patient libraries were prepared and sequenced with the same protocol used for the earlier healthy control dataset. Samples belonging to the same batch were prepared together, multiplexed and sequenced on a shared HiSeq lane. Per the original workflow: Raw barcoded reads were processed with MIGEC, and single-read molecular identifier groups were discarded before consensus assembly and CDR3 extraction. Clonotype tables were post-analysed with VDJtools, normalizing diversity by down-sampling all datasets to the smallest sample size. To correct batch-related cross-sample contamination, repertoire overlap clustering matched CDR3 amino acid sequences but not nucleotide sequences. TCRdb reran the public reads through fastp at Q25 and MiXCR, keeping productive beta chains. Each record represents a unique CDR3 protein, reported with the most common genes and DNA among its rows. Here the V and J calls rest on TCRdb's processing, not on the authors' analysis. Across this sample there are about 760,000 distinct CDR3 sequences, with about 27% seen only once. Of the sample, approximately 0.55% falls within the top ten clones.

V loses 6 bases at its end and J loses 4 bases; junction bases beyond the gene matches: 19. CDR1 is given as SQVTM and CDR2 as ANQGSEA, both from the germline V gene. The CDR3 spans 17 residues, from the cysteine through the phenylalanine. Here the CDR3 DNA is all that survives: 51 bases in frame from base 1. General study outcomes and caveats: Strong co-clustering of samples prepared in the same batch was shown by direct clustering with F measure, prompting a batch-effect correction. Significantly lower normalized Chao1 diversity was found in multiple sclerosis patients than in controls, suggesting substantial peripheral T-cell clonal expansion. Four to six TRBV segments, including TRBV5-6, TRBV5-1 and TRBV20-1, were significantly more frequent in patients than controls. The control group was slightly older than the multiple sclerosis patient group.

TCR beta repertoires were profiled from peripheral blood of about a dozen young patients with multiple sclerosis to demonstrate the VDJtools post-analysis software. Multiple sclerosis patients were children and adolescents aged roughly 6 to 15 years. This clonotype was seen repeatedly, ten times or more. Its antigen has not been determined. Base qualities are not provided; no much larger clone lies one nucleotide away. The sequence was obtained from a girl between 5 and 17 years old with multiple sclerosis. The sequencing input was blood. In this chain, TRBV29-1 is recombined with TRBJ1-1, and 8 bases in between align with TRBD1. Read as DNA, the sequence is TGCAGCGTCCTACACCTTGGCAGGGGGCGCGAGGGCACTGAAGCTTTCTTT. The resulting protein is CSVLHLGRGREGTEAFF.